The 20 T cell receptor beta chains in this list originate from one sample, sequenced in a study of cytomegalovirus exposure and HLA in healthy donors. Use of 60 Vbeta and 13 Jbeta primers characterized the PCR. Profiling relied on immunoSEQ multiplex PCR, and the TCRdb table lists in-frame clones only, not all of them. The sample holds roughly 20,000 clones, 70% to 80% seen once. The sample consisted of PBMCs. These receptors all come from a man younger than 35 in good health and CMV-seronegative.

Here the CDR3 reads CAISGDYEQYF. In nucleotides, the CDR3 is TGTGCCATCTCGGGTGACTACGAGCAGTACTTC. The chain combines TRBV10-3 with TRBJ2-7; unclear D gene. This CDR3 spans 11 amino acids. From germline, CDR1 is ENHRY and CDR2 SYGVKD. The V end was cut by 8 bases, the J end by 3 bases, with 8 bases between.

The chain carries TRBV5-1 and TRBJ2-5; the D gene is possibly TRBD2 (6 bases). V shed 0 bases and J shed 1 base, with 7 bases lying between them. Germline V gene data show CDR1 as SGHRS and CDR2 as YFSETQ. The CDR3 is made up of 14 amino acids. The CDR3 is CASSLVGGQETQYF. The CDR3 DNA follows: TGCGCCAGCAGCTTGGTGGGGGGCCAAGAGACCCAGTACTTC.

The chain recombines TRBV30 with TRBJ1-5; D is perhaps TRBD1 (5 bases). The CDR3 covers 11 residues. Germline CDR1 reads GTSNPN; CDR2 reads SVGIG (reference sequence). V was shortened by 2 bases and J by 9 bases, with 8 bases between the two germline ends. CDR3 region: CAWSLRGPQHF. The CDR3 region has the DNA TGTGCCTGGAGTCTAAGGGGGCCCCAGCATTTT. Using reference TRBV30 and TRBJ1-5 for the parts outside the CDR3, the full variable domain is SQTIHQWPATLVQPVGSPLSLECTVEGTSNPNLYWYRQAAGRGLQLLFYSVGIGQISSEVPQNLSASRPQDRQFILSSKKLLLSDSGFYLCAWSLRGPQHFGDGTRLSIL.

This clone is a singleton in its sample. This chain connects TRBV15 to TRBJ1-2; 7 bases match TRBD1. The germline V gene has CDR1 LNHNV and CDR2 YYDKDF (reference sequence). Trimming removed 5 bases from V and 4 bases from J; junction bases left unmatched: 7. This CDR3 comprises 14 residues. This CDR3 reads CATSPGQTTYGYTF. The CDR3 nucleotides read TGTGCCACCAGCCCGGGACAGACAACCTATGGCTACACCTTC.

The chain's CDR3 is CAWSVGSAGREQYF. In DNA form, the CDR3 reads TGTGCCTGGAGTGTTGGATCGGCGGGGCGCGAGCAGTACTTC. J is TRBJ2-7 and V is TRBV30, with D perhaps TRBD2 (6 bases). The CDR3 totals 14 residues. Looked up from germline, CDR1 is GTSNPN and CDR2 is SVGIG (reference sequence). Between the trimmed V and J ends, which lost 0 bases and 6 bases, there was a span of 15 bases.

CDR3 protein: CASSRQGPNQPQHF. The DNA for the CDR3 is TGTGCCAGCAGCCGACAGGGGCCCAATCAGCCCCAGCATTTT. This chain connects TRBV7-9 to TRBJ1-5, with 8 positions matching TRBD1. Germline CDR1 SEHNR, CDR2 FQNEAQ (reference sequence). V dropped 5 bases and J dropped 3; count of bases not matched to a gene: 3. This CDR3 contains 14 residues.

The sample holds one count of this clone. V is TRBV21-1 and J is TRBJ2-7; no check of the table's D call, TRBD1, against the DNA was made. TRBV21-1 constitutes a pseudogene. The CDR3 is made up of 17 amino acids. As DNA, the CDR3 is TGTGCCAGCATAAGCCGACCTAACAGGGCAGATATCTACGAGCAGTACTTC. Translated: CASISRPNRADIYEQYF.

This sequence joins TRBV9 and TRBJ1-1, with a possible D match to TRBD1 (6 bases). V was pared by 2 bases and J by 0 bases, with 11 bases between. The length of the CDR3 is 15 residues. The germline V gene encodes CDR1 SGDLS and CDR2 YYNGEE. In DNA form, the CDR3 reads TGTGCCAGCAGCGTCGAGGGGGTACTGAACACTGAAGCTTTCTTT. This codes for CASSVEGVLNTEAFF.

The rearrangement links TRBV15 to TRBJ2-7, with 10 bases matching TRBD1. CDR3 size: 14 residues. The germline V gene encodes CDR1 LNHNV and CDR2 YYDKDF (reference sequence). Trimming at V came to 5 bases and at J to 5 bases, leaving 6 bases not matched to a gene. For the CDR3, the DNA is TGTGCCACCAGCTCCGGACAGGGGGAGGACGAGCAGTACTTC. It is translated as CATSSGQGEDEQYF.

This clone turned up a few times. V and J are TRBV6-1 and TRBJ2-4, with D possibly TRBD2 on 5 matching bases. V shed 0 bases and J shed 1 base, with 7 bases lying between them. This CDR3 comprises 15 residues. The V gene's germline CDR1 is MNHNS and CDR2 SASEGT. CDR3 protein: CASSEATGAKNIQYF. The CDR3 DNA reads TGTGCCAGCAGTGAAGCTACGGGGGCCAAAAACATTCAGTACTTC.

The chain is built from TRBV7-9 and TRBJ2-7, with D tentatively TRBD2 (6 bases). Trimming pared 0 bases from V and 11 bases from J, leaving 17 bases between. CDR3 size: 14 residues. Germline CDR1 is SEHNR and CDR2 is FQNEAQ (reference sequence). Written as DNA, the CDR3 is TGTGCCAGCAGCTTAGCCAGCGGGCGTCCCCGAGAGTACTTC. Its protein product is CASSLASGRPREYF.

This chain uses TRBV30 with TRBJ2-1, with 7 bases lining up with TRBD2. The ends lost 1 base at V and 8 bases at J; junction bases unmatched: 8. The germline gives CDR1 GTSNPN, CDR2 SVGIG (reference sequence). The CDR3 runs to 14 residues. As DNA, the CDR3 is TGTGCCTGGAGTGACGGGAGGCCCCTCGATGAGCAGTTCTTC. The encoded protein is CAWSDGRPLDEQFF. The variable domain in full, completed from reference TRBV30 and TRBJ2-1, reads SQTIHQWPATLVQPVGSPLSLECTVEGTSNPNLYWYRQAAGRGLQLLFYSVGIGQISSEVPQNLSASRPQDRQFILSSKKLLLSDSGFYLCAWSDGRPLDEQFFGPGTRLTVL.

This clone was counted between two and nine times. This chain uses TRBV19 with TRBJ1-1; the match to TRBD1 covers 8 bases. Per the germline V gene, CDR1 is LNHDA and CDR2 is SQIVND (reference sequence). V trimming: 5 bases; J trimming: 4 bases; junction bases outside the gene matches: 6. The CDR3 totals 14 residues. The CDR3 sequence: CASSAQTGGTEAFF. CDR3 in DNA: TGTGCCAGTAGTGCACAAACAGGGGGCACTGAAGCTTTCTTT.

The chain links TRBV29-1 to TRBJ2-3, with D possibly TRBD2 on 6 matching bases. The CDR3 loop spans 14 amino acids. V lost 3 bases and J 5 bases, leaving 15 bases between the germline ends. Germline-derived CDR1 and CDR2 are SQVTM and ANQGSEA. Here the CDR3 DNA reads TGCAGCGTTGAGTGGGGCGGGGAAAGAGATACGCAGTATTTT. This encodes CSVEWGGERDTQYF.

The chain recombines TRBV15 with TRBJ1-2; possible D gene TRBD1, 5 bases. Germline V gene data show CDR1 as LNHNV and CDR2 as YYDKDF (reference sequence). The CDR3 has 13 amino acids. V lost 3 bases, J lost 2 bases, and 7 bases lay in between. The CDR3 spells CATSRGGNYGYTF. The CDR3 DNA is TGTGCCACCAGCAGGGGGGGGAACTATGGCTACACCTTC.

This chain joins TRBV6-1 and TRBJ1-1; no clear D gene. Germline loops: CDR1 MNHNS, CDR2 SASEGT. The CDR3 runs 13 residues. The V end lost 6 bases, the J end lost 10 bases, and 18 bases lay between the germline ends. CDR3 sequence (DNA): TGTGCCAGCAGCACAGTTACAGCACTGGGAGCTTTCTTT. Translated, it gives CASSTVTALGAFF.

The J gene is TRBJ1-2, the V gene TRBV6-5; D is perhaps TRBD1 (5 bases). The CDR3 is 12 residues long. Germline loops: CDR1 MNHEY, CDR2 SVGAGI. V shed 6 bases and J shed 5 bases, with 10 bases lying between them. The CDR3 DNA sequence: TGTGCCAGCAGAACCCGACAGTATGGCTACACCTTC. As protein: CASRTRQYGYTF.

The chain employs TRBV2 and TRBJ2-5, with D possibly matching TRBD2 (6 bases). Trimming took off 8 bases at V and 7 bases at J, with 11 bases between the two ends. The CDR3 sequence is 11 residues long. CDR1 and CDR2 (germline): SNHLY, FYNNEI. The CDR3 region has the DNA TGTGCCAGCCGGGGGATAGCGACCCAGTACTTC. This encodes CASRGIATQYF.

J is TRBJ2-7 and V is TRBV6-6; D is unclear. This CDR3 is 13 amino acids long. Between the trimmed V and J ends, which lost 6 bases and 4 bases, there was a span of 13 bases. Germline V gene sequence: CDR1 MNHNY, CDR2 SVGAGI (reference sequence). CDR3 in DNA: TGTGCCAGCAGCTATTTGAATCGTTACGAGCAGTACTTC. This codes for CASSYLNRYEQYF.

The CDR3 spells CARDIGNTEAFF. The DNA for the CDR3 is TGTGCCAGGGACATTGGTAACACTGAAGCTTTCTTT. This sequence joins TRBV30 and TRBJ1-1, with a weak D call TRBD1 (6 bases). Between the trimmed V and J ends, which lost 8 bases and 2 bases, there was a span of 12 bases. The CDR3 is 12 amino acids. In germline, CDR1 is GTSNPN, CDR2 SVGIG (reference sequence). Full variable domain (rest looked up from reference TRBV30 and TRBJ1-1): SQTIHQWPATLVQPVGSPLSLECTVEGTSNPNLYWYRQAAGRGLQLLFYSVGIGQISSEVPQNLSASRPQDRQFILSSKKLLLSDSGFYLCARDIGNTEAFFGQGTRLTVV.